The source of this TCR beta chain is a study of T cell repertoires in cytomegalovirus infection. Using its own MiXCR run on the reads, TCRdb lists one record per CDR3 protein. The profile covers a few hundred thousand distinct CDR3 sequences, with 17% appearing a single time and around 12% taken by the ten largest. Germline CDR1 and CDR2: SGDLS and YYNGEE. With V trimmed by 7 bases and J by 5 bases, 7 bases remained unmatched. This CDR3 contains 14 residues. This clonotype has a handful of counts. Material for sequencing was PBMCs. The V call is TRBV9, the J call TRBJ2-1; 9 bases fit TRBD1. The clonotype comes from a human donor in good health (CMV status not recorded). Some clones in this sample may be carry-over from other donors' samples. The CDR3 loop is CASLGTGSNNEQFF. For the CDR3, the DNA is TGTGCCAGCCTCGGGACAGGGTCCAACAATGAGCAGTTCTTC.